One TCR beta chain is described in this entry. The target antigen is unknown. Germline CDR1 KGHSH, CDR2 LQKENI. This CDR3 comprises 16 residues. The trim removed 3 bases at V and 2 bases at J, leaving 7 bases unmatched. Produced via immunoSEQ multiplex PCR; TCRdb's table is partial and in-frame only. The sample carries 90,000 to 120,000 clones, approximately 93% recorded once. The data belong to a study of siplizumab effects on memory and regulatory T cells. General study findings and limits: Naive T cell populations appeared to exhibit greater diversity than memory cells and appeared to be major alloresponse contributors. Assignment of a naive or memory phenotype failed for roughly 75-95% of the proliferating CD4+ or CD8+ clones. In siplizumab cultures, the suppressive function of proliferating Tregs remained unconfirmed.

The rearrangement joins TRBV18 to TRBJ2-7, with 10 bases that match TRBD1. This sequence originates from a human donor in good health. The sample taken for sequencing was Tregs sorted from blood. In DNA form, the CDR3 reads TGTGCCAGCTCACCCTACGGGACAGGGGATCCCTACGAGCAGTACTTC. Translation gives CASSPYGTGDPYEQYF.